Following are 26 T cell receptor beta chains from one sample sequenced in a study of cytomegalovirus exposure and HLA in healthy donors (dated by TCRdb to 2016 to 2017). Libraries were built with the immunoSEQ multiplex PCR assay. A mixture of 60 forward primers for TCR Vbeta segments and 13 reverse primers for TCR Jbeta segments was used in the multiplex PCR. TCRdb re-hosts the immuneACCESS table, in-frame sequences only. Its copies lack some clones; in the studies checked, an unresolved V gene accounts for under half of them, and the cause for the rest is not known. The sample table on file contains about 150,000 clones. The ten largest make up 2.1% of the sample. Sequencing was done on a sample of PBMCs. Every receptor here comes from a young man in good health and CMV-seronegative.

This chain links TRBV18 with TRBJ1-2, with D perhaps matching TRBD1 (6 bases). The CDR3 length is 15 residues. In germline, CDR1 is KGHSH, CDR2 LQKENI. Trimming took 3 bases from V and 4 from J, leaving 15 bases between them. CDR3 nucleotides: TGTGCCAGCTCACCTGGGAGTACAGGGACCTATGGCTACACCTTC. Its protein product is CASSPGSTGTYGYTF.

The CDR3 is CARSLITYEQYF. The CDR3 DNA reads as TGTGCCAGAAGCTTGATAACCTACGAGCAGTACTTC. The chain uses TRBV5-3 and TRBJ2-5; D uncertain. Near its end, the DNA agrees better with TRBJ2-7, so the J call may be wrong. TRBV5-3 belongs to the ORF category, with a function that is uncertain. There are 12 residues in the CDR3.

The CDR3, as DNA: TGTGCCAGCAGCTTAGCGTTTCTGGGAGGGCGAAACACCATATATTTT. This encodes CASSLAFLGGRNTIYF. This chain links TRBV7-8 with TRBJ1-3; D ambiguous. Germline V CDR1 and CDR2: SGHVS, FQNEAQ. The ends were cut back, 0 bases at V and 5 bases at J, with 14 bases in the middle. The CDR3 consists of 16 residues.

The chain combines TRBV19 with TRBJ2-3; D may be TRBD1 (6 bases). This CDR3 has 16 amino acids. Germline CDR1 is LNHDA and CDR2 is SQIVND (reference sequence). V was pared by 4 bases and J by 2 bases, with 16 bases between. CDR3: CASSTGRDIYTDTQYF. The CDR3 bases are TGTGCCAGTAGTACCGGACGGGACATATACACAGATACGCAGTATTTT.

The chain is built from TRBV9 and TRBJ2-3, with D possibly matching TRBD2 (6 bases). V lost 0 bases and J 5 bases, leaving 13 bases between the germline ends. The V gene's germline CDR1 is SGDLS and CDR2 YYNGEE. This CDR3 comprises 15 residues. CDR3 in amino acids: CASSVELGGKDTQYF. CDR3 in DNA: TGTGCCAGCAGCGTAGAGCTGGGAGGTAAAGATACGCAGTATTTT.

The CDR3 region is CASSPGQGSNYGYTF. In DNA form, the CDR3 reads TGTGCCAGCTCACCTGGACAGGGGTCTAACTATGGCTACACCTTC. The chain combines TRBV18 with TRBJ1-2, with 9 bases matching TRBD1. In germline, CDR1 is KGHSH, CDR2 LQKENI. There are 15 residues in the CDR3. Trimming cost V 3 bases and J 0 bases; bases outside gene matches: 2. The variable domain in full, completed from reference TRBV18 and TRBJ1-2, reads NAGVMQNPRHLVRRRGQEARLRCSPMKGHSHVYWYRQLPEEGLKFMVYLQKENIIDESGMPKERFSAEFPKEGPSILRIQQVVRGDSAAYFCASSPGQGSNYGYTFGSGTRLTVV.

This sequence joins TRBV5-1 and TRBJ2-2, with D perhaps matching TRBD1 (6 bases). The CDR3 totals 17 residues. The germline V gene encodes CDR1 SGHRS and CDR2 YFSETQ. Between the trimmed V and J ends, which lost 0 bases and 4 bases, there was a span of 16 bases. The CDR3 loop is CASSLGVRGGLTGELFF. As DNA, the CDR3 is TGCGCCAGCAGCTTGGGTGTCAGGGGCGGTCTCACCGGGGAGCTGTTTTTT. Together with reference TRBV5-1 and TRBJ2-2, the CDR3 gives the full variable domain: KAGVTQTPRYLIKTRGQQVTLSCSPISGHRSVSWYQQTPGQGLQFLFEYFSETQRNKGNFPGRFSGRQFSNSRSEMNVSTLELGDSALYLCASSLGVRGGLTGELFFGEGSRLTVL.

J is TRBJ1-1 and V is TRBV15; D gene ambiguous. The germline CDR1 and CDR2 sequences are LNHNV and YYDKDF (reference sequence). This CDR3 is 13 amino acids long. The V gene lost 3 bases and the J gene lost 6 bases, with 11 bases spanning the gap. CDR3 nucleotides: TGTGCCACCAGCAGTAGGAGGGAGTCTGAAGCTTTCTTT. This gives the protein CATSSRRESEAFF.

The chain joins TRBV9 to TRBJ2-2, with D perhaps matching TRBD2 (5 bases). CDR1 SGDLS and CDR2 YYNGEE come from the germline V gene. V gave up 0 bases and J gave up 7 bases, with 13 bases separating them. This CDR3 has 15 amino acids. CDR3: CASSVDEGFSGELFF. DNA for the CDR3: TGTGCCAGCAGCGTAGACGAGGGATTCAGCGGGGAGCTGTTTTTT.

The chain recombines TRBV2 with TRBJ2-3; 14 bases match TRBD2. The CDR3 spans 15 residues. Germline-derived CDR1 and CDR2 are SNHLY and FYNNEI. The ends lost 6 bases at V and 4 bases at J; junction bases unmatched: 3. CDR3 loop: CASRGTSGSPDTQYF. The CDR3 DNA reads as TGTGCCAGCAGAGGGACTAGCGGGAGCCCAGATACGCAGTATTTT.

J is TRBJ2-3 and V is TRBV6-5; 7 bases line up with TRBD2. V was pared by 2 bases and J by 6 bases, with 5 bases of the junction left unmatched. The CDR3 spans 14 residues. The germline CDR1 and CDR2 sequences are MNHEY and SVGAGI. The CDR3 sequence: CASSYRLARDTQYF. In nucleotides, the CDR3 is TGTGCCAGCAGTTACAGACTAGCAAGGGATACGCAGTATTTT.

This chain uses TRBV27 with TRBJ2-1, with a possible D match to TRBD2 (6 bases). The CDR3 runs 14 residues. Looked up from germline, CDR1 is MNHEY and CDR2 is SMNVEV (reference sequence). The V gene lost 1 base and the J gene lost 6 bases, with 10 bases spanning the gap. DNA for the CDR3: TGTGCCAGCAGTTTATATCGGGAGAGCAATGAGCAGTTCTTC. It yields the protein CASSLYRESNEQFF.

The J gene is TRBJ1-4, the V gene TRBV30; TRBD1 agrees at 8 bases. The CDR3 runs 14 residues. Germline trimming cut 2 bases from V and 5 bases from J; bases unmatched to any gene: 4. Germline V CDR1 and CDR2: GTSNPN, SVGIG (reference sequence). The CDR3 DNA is TGTGCCTGGAGTCAACAGGGGGGGAATGAAAAACTGTTTTTT. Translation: CAWSQQGGNEKLFF.

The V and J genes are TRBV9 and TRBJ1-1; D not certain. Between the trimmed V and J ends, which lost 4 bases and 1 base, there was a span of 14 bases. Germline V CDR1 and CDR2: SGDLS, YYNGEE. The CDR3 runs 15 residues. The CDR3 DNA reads TGTGCCAGCAGCCTTCGACACGACCCGAACACTGAAGCTTTCTTT. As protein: CASSLRHDPNTEAFF.

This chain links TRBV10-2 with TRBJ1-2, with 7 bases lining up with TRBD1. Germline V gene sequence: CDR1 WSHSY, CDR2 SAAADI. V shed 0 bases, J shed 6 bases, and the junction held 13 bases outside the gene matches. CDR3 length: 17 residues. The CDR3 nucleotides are TGCGCCAGCAGTGAGTCGAGTTTGCGAGGGGGCGACGATGGCTACACCTTC. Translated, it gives CASSESSLRGGDDGYTF.

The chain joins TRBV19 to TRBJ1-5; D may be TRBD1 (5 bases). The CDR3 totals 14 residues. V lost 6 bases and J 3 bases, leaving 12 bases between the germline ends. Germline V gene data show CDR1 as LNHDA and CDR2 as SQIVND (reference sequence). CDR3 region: CASSVRVNNQPQHF. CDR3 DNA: TGTGCCAGTAGCGTCAGGGTGAACAATCAGCCCCAGCATTTT.

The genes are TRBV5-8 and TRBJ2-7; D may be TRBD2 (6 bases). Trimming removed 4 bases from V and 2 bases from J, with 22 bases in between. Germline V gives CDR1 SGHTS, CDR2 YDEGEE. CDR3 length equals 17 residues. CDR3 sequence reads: CASSPGGVTREPYEQYF. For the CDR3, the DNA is TGTGCCAGCAGCCCGGGCGGGGTAACGCGGGAACCCTACGAGCAGTACTTC.

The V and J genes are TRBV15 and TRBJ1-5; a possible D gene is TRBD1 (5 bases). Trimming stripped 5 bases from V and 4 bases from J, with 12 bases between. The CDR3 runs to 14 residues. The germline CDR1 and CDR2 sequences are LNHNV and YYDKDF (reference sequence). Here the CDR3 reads CATSVHRTNQPQHF. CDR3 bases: TGTGCCACCAGCGTCCACAGGACAAATCAGCCCCAGCATTTT.

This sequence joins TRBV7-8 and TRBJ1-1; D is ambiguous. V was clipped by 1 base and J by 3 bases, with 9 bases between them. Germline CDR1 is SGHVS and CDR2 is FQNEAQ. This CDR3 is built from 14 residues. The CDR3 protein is CASSLVSSYTEAFF. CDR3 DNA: TGTGCCAGCAGCTTAGTTTCCTCTTACACTGAAGCTTTCTTT.

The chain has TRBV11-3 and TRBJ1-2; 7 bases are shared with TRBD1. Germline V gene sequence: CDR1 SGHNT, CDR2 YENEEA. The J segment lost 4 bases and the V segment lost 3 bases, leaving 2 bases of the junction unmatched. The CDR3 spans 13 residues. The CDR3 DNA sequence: TGTGCCAGCAGCTTCGGGGACAGCTATGGCTACACCTTC. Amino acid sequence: CASSFGDSYGYTF.

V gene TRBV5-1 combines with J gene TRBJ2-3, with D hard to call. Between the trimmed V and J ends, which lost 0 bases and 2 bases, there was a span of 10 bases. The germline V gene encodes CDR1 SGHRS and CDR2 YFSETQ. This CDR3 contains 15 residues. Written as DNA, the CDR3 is TGCGCCAGCAGCTTGGTAAAGAGTACCACAGATACGCAGTATTTT. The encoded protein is CASSLVKSTTDTQYF.

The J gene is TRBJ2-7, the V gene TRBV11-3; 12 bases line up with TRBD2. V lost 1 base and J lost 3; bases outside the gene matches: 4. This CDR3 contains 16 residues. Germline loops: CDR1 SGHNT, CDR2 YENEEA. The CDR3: CASSLGLAGVNYEQYF. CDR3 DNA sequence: TGTGCCAGCAGCTTAGGACTAGCGGGAGTAAACTACGAGCAGTACTTC.

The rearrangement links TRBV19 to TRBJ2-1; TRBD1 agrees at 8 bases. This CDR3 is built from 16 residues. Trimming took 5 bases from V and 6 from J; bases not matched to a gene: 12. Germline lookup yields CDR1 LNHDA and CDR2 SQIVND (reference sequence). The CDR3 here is CASSPPRTGTGNEQFF. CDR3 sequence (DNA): TGTGCCAGTAGTCCACCGCGGACAGGGACCGGCAATGAGCAGTTCTTC. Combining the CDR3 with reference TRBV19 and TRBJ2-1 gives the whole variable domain DGGITQSPKYLFRKEGQNVTLSCEQNLNHDAMYWYRQDPGQGLRLIYYSQIVNDFQKGDIAEGYSVSREKKESFPLTVTSAQKNPTAFYLCASSPPRTGTGNEQFFGPGTRLTVL.

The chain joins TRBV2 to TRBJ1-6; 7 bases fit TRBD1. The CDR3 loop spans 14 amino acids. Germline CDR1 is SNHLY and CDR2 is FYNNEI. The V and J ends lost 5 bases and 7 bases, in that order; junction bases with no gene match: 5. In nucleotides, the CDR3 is TGTGCCAGCAGTCTTACAGGGGTCAATTCACCCCTCCACTTT. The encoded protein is CASSLTGVNSPLHF.

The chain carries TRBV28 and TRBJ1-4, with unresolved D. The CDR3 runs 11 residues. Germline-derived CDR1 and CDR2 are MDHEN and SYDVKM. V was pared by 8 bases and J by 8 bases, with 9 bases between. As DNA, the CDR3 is TGTGCCAGCGGAGTTAGGGAAAAACTGTTTTTT. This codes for CASGVREKLFF.

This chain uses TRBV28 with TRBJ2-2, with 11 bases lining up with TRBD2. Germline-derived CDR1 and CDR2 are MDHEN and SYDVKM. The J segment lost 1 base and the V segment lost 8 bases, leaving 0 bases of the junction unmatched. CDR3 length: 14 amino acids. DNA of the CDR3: TGTGCCAGCGGGACTAGCGGGAACACCGGGGAGCTGTTTTTT. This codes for CASGTSGNTGELFF.